This entry lists 20 T cell receptor beta chains sequenced from one sample in a study of early T cells in non-severe SARS-CoV-2 infection (dated by TCRdb to about 2021). The library was built by means of 5' RACE. The instrument given in TCRdb is NextSeq 500. TCRdb reprocessed the public reads (quality trimming at Q25 with fastp, clone calling with MiXCR) and kept in-frame beta chains. Entries are consolidated by CDR3 protein sequence, retaining the most common genes and DNA. For this sample there are around 66,000 distinct CDR3 sequences; less than 15% appear just once. Almost 8.5% of the sample comes from the top ten. The sample comprised whole blood. Receptor source: an adult who was a healthcare worker with PCR-confirmed SARS-CoV-2 infection or an uninfected control (not recorded which).

At least ten counts were recorded for this clonotype. CDR3 coding DNA: TGCAGTGCTAGAGGGTCCGGGGAGCTGTTTTTT. Protein sequence: CSARGSGELFF. The chain links TRBV20-1 to TRBJ2-2; D is uncertain. This CDR3 has 11 residues. The V end lost 1 base, the J end lost 6 bases, and 3 bases lay between the germline ends. CDR1 is DFQATT and CDR2 is SNEGSKA in the germline V gene (reference sequence).

The V gene is TRBV6-1, the J gene TRBJ2-7; TRBD2 aligns across 9 bases. Germline CDR1 reads MNHNS; CDR2 reads SASEGT. Trimming at V came to 2 bases and at J to 0 bases, leaving 14 bases not matched to a gene. The CDR3 has 19 amino acids. The DNA for the CDR3 is TGTGCCAGCAGTGAATCGGGCGGTCCGGGACTAGCTGCCTCCTACGAGCAGTACTTC. Protein sequence: CASSESGGPGLAASYEQYF.

The rearrangement joins TRBV9 to TRBJ2-4; TRBD1 matches 8 bases. With V trimmed by 3 bases and J by 0 bases, 8 bases remained unmatched. The CDR3 spans 17 residues. From germline, CDR1 is SGDLS and CDR2 YYNGEE. CDR3 coding DNA: TGTGCCAGCAGCGCGAGGACAGGGCCCCGAGCCAAAAACATTCAGTACTTC. Translated: CASSARTGPRAKNIQYF.

This clonotype was seen more than once but under ten times. V usage is TRBV7-6 and J usage is TRBJ2-3, with D unresolved. With 5 bases removed from V and 5 bases from J, the gap between germline ends came to 8 bases. Germline CDR1 SGHVS, CDR2 FNYEAQ. CDR3 length equals 12 residues. The CDR3 DNA sequence: TGTGCCAGCAGCCCACCCCGAGATACGCAGTATTTT. Amino acid sequence: CASSPPRDTQYF.

This chain joins TRBV18 and TRBJ2-1; D is possibly TRBD1 (7 bases). In germline, CDR1 is KGHSH, CDR2 LQKENI. This CDR3 contains 15 residues. The V end was cut by 3 bases, the J end by 3 bases, with 12 bases between. The CDR3 reads CASSPDYRGYNEQFF. CDR3 nucleotide sequence: TGTGCCAGCTCACCGGACTACAGGGGCTACAATGAGCAGTTCTTC.

The rearrangement joins TRBV29-1 to TRBJ1-1; D is unresolved. V lost 7 bases and J lost 8, with 14 bases in between. The CDR3 has 11 amino acids. The germline V gene encodes CDR1 SQVTM and CDR2 ANQGSEA. CDR3 sequence: CSGAYGGEAFF. The CDR3 DNA is TGCAGCGGCGCTTATGGAGGGGAAGCTTTCTTT.

This clonotype was observed a few times. The genes are TRBV7-6 and TRBJ2-5, with a possible D match to TRBD1 (6 bases). CDR1 is SGHVS, CDR2 FNYEAQ, per germline. The V end lost 1 base, the J end lost 5 bases, and 8 bases lay between the germline ends. The CDR3 runs 13 residues. CDR3 sequence: CASSLDRVETQYF. CDR3 bases: TGTGCCAGCAGCTTAGACAGGGTCGAGACCCAGTACTTC.

In regard to this clonotype: A read error may be the cause here, since a much bigger clone is one base away. V and J are TRBV20-1 and TRBJ2-7; 8 nucleotides match TRBD1. Germline CDR1 and CDR2: DFQATT and SNEGSKA (reference sequence). This CDR3 is built from 17 residues. J lost 0 bases, V lost 5 bases, and 15 bases had no gene match. In DNA, the CDR3 is TGCAGTGCTGAGGCAGGGGGCCATTTGATTAACTCCTACGAGCAGTACTTC. Translation gives CSAEAGGHLINSYEQYF.

The chain carries TRBV10-3 and TRBJ2-7; 8 nucleotides line up with TRBD1. CDR1 and CDR2 (germline): ENHRY, SYGVKD. The CDR3 is 12 residues long. J gave up 5 bases and V 8 bases, and 5 bases lay outside the gene matches. The CDR3 bases are TGTGCCATCGCACAGGGGGGCAACGAGCAGTACTTC. It yields the protein CAIAQGGNEQYF.

V gene TRBV28 combines with J gene TRBJ2-5, with 9 bases identical to TRBD2. V trimming: 3 bases; J trimming: 6 bases; junction bases outside the gene matches: 8. The CDR3 loop spans 15 amino acids. The germline V gene encodes CDR1 MDHEN and CDR2 SYDVKM. In DNA, the CDR3 is TGTGCCAGCAGTTTCGGCGGGAGGGTCATCCAGACCCAGTACTTC. Residues: CASSFGGRVIQTQYF.

The genes are TRBV9 and TRBJ1-1; D unresolved. Germline V gene lookup returns CDR1 SGDLS and CDR2 YYNGEE. Trimming removed 7 bases at V and 7 bases at J, with 17 bases between. This CDR3 contains 13 residues. The CDR3 bases are TGTGCCAGCCAAGTCATCTTGACACTTGAAGCTTTCTTT. Protein product: CASQVILTLEAFF.

There are a few counts of this clonotype. The V call is TRBV28, the J call TRBJ2-7, with 7 bases lining up with TRBD1. The V gene end was trimmed by 7 bases and the J gene end by 2 bases; junction bases not matched to a gene: 5. Per the germline V gene, CDR1 is MDHEN and CDR2 is SYDVKM. The CDR3 spans 13 residues. CDR3 nucleotide sequence: TGTGCCAGCATTAAGGGGGCAACCTACGAGCAGTACTTC. Protein sequence: CASIKGATYEQYF.

This clonotype was counted only a few times. V is TRBV27 and J is TRBJ2-6, with D perhaps matching TRBD1 (5 bases). Germline values: CDR1 MNHEY, CDR2 SMNVEV (reference sequence). The CDR3 spans 16 residues. Trimming removed 1 base at V and 1 base at J, with 8 bases between. DNA for the CDR3: TGTGCCAGCAGTTTATGGACACCTTCTGGGGCCAACGTCCTGACTTTC. Translation gives CASSLWTPSGANVLTF.

The chain links TRBV5-1 to TRBJ1-1; the D is unclear. Looked up from germline, CDR1 is SGHRS and CDR2 is YFSETQ. Trimming removed 5 bases from V and 1 base from J, with 9 bases in between. The CDR3 runs 13 residues. CDR3 DNA: TGCGCCAGCAGGGAAGGGCCGAACACTGAAGCTTTCTTT. It is translated as CASREGPNTEAFF.

This clonotype was picked up many times. The chain links TRBV5-1 to TRBJ2-1; 14 bases match TRBD2. Germline-derived CDR1 and CDR2 are SGHRS and YFSETQ. Trimming removed 5 bases from V and 10 bases from J; junction bases left unmatched: 8. This CDR3 is 15 amino acids long. CDR3 coding DNA: TGCGCCAGCAGACCCGGGACTAGCGGGAGTAACGAGCAGTTCTTC. Translating gives CASRPGTSGSNEQFF.

The sample holds many counts of this clonotype. The chain is built from TRBV20-1 and TRBJ1-1; D may be TRBD1 (5 bases). V was pared by 5 bases and J by 4 bases, with 17 bases between. Germline lookup yields CDR1 DFQATT and CDR2 SNEGSKA (reference sequence). This CDR3 has 14 residues. The CDR3 nucleotides read TGCAGTGCTCGGGGGAAAGGGTATGGCACTGAAGCTTTCTTT. This codes for CSARGKGYGTEAFF.

The genes are TRBV24-1 and TRBJ1-2; D gene unclear. The germline V gene has CDR1 KGHDR and CDR2 SFDVKD. The CDR3 loop spans 13 amino acids. The germline V and J ends were trimmed by 5 bases and 2 bases, with 8 bases remaining between them. The CDR3 sequence is CATSGGGNYGYTF. The DNA of the CDR3 is TGTGCCACCAGTGGAGGAGGGAACTATGGCTACACCTTC.

V usage is TRBV20-1 and J usage is TRBJ1-2; a possible D gene is TRBD1 (5 bases). This CDR3 spans 15 amino acids. The ends were cut back, 6 bases at V and 0 bases at J, with 17 bases in the middle. Germline-derived CDR1 and CDR2 are DFQATT and SNEGSKA (reference sequence). This CDR3 is CSALGYRRTNYGYTF. The CDR3 DNA reads TGCAGTGCACTTGGGTACAGGCGAACTAACTATGGCTACACCTTC.

This clonotype was detected only a few times. The CDR3 nucleotides read TGTGCCAGCAGTCTGGACTTTTCTGGAAACACCATATATTTT. Translated, it gives CASSLDFSGNTIYF. The chain recombines TRBV28 with TRBJ1-3; no reliable D call. Germline CDR1 MDHEN, CDR2 SYDVKM. V gave up 5 bases and J gave up 1 base, with 9 bases separating them. The CDR3 runs 14 residues.

This chain connects TRBV28 to TRBJ1-1, with D perhaps TRBD1 (6 bases). This CDR3 comprises 15 residues. Trimming took off 1 base at V and 5 bases at J, with 14 bases between the two ends. Per germline, CDR1 MDHEN and CDR2 SYDVKM. The CDR3 loop is CASSLYGRGSTEAFF. CDR3 sequence (DNA): TGTGCCAGCAGTTTATACGGCAGGGGAAGTACTGAAGCTTTCTTT.